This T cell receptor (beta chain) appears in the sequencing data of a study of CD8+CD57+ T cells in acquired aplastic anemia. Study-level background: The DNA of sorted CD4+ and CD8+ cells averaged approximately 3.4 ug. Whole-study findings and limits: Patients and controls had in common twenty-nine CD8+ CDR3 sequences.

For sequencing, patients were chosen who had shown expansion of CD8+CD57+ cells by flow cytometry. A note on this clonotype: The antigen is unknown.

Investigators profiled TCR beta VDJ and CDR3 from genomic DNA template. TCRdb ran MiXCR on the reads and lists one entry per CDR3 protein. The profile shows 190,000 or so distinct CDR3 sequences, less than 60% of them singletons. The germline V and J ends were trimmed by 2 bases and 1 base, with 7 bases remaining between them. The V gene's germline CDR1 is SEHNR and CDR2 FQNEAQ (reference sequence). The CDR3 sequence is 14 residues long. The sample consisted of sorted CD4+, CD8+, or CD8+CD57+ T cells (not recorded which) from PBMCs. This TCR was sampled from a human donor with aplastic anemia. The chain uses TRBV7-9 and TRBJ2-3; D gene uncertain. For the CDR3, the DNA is TGTGCCAGCAGCTTATCTCTCTGCACAGATACGCAGTATTTT. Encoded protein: CASSLSLCTDTQYF.